The 3 T cell receptor beta chains below come from one sample, sequenced in a study of monozygotic twins with inflammatory bowel disease. TCRdb reprocessed the 5' RACE reads and stores each CDR3 protein as one record, lacking DNA. The ten most abundant clones cover 2% to 3% of a sample with around 380,000 distinct CDR3 sequences. The sample taken for sequencing was blood. These receptors came from a human donor with ulcerative colitis or Crohn's disease, or a healthy co-twin of an affected twin (not recorded which).

The CDR3 loop is CASSQPNEGVDTEAFF. The chain recombines TRBV7-9 with TRBJ1-1; TCRdb's D call of TRBD1 is untestable without DNA. Germline V lookup: CDR1 SEHNR, CDR2 FQNEAQ (reference sequence). The CDR3 is made up of 16 amino acids.

The chain links TRBV3-1 to TRBJ2-5; checking the TCRdb D call of TRBD2 is not possible without DNA. This CDR3 comprises 12 residues. Per germline, CDR1 LGHDT and CDR2 YNNKEL (reference sequence). CDR3 amino acids: CASTSEGETQYF.

The chain combines TRBV12-3 or TRBV12-4 with TRBJ2-2; TCRdb indicates TRBD2, and absent DNA this call remains unverified. This CDR3 region has 17 residues. The CDR3: CASSLTASGRRMGELFF.